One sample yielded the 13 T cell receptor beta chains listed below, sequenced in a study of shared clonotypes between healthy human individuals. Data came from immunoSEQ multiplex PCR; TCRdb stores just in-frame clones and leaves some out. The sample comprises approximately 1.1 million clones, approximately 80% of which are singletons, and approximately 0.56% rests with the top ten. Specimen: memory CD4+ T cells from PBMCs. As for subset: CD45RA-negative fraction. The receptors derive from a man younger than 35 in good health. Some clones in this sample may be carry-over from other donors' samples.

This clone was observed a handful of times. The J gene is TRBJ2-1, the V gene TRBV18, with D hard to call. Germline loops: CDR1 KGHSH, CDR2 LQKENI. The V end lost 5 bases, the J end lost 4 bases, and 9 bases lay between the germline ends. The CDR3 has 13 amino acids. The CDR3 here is CASSVSRYNEQFF. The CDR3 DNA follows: TGTGCCAGCTCAGTATCAAGGTACAATGAGCAGTTCTTC.

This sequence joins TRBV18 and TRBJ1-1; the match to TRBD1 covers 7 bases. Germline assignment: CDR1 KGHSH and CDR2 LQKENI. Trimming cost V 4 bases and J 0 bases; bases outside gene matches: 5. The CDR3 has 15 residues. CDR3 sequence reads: CASSQTTGMNTEAFF. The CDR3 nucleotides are TGTGCCAGCTCACAAACGACAGGGATGAACACTGAAGCTTTCTTT.

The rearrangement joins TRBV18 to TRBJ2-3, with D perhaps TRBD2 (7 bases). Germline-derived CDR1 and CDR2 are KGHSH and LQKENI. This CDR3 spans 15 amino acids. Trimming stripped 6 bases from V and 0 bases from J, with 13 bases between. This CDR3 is CASSPGDYSTDTQYF. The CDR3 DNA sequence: TGTGCCAGCTCGCCAGGGGACTATAGCACAGATACGCAGTATTTT.

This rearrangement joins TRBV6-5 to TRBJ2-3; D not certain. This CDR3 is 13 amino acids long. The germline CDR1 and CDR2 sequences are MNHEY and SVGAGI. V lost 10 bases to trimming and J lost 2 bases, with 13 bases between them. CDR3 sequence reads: CATINTATDTQYF. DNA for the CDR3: TGTGCCACGATTAATACGGCCACAGATACGCAGTATTTT.

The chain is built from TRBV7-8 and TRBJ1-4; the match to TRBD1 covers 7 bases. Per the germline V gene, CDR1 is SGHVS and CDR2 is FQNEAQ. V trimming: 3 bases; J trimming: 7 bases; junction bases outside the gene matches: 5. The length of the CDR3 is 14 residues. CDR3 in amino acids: CASSLRGRGEKLFF. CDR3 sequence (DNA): TGTGCCAGCAGCTTGAGGGGGCGAGGTGAAAAACTGTTTTTT. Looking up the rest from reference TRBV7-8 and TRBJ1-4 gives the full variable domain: GAGVSQSPRYKVAKRGQDVALRCDPISGHVSLFWYQQALGQGPEFLTYFQNEAQLDKSGLPSDRFFAERPEGSVSTLKIQRTQQEDSAVYLCASSLRGRGEKLFFGSGTQLSVL.

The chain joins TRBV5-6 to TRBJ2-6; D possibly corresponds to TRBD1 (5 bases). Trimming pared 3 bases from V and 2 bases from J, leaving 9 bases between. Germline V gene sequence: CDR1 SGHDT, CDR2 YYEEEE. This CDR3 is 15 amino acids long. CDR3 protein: CASSSQGPGANVLTF. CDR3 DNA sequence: TGTGCCAGCAGCTCCCAGGGCCCTGGGGCCAACGTCCTGACTTTC.

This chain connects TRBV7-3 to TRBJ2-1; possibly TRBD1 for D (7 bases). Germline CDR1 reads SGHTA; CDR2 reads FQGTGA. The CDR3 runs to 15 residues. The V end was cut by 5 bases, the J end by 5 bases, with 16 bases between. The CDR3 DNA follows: TGTGCCAGCAGCCCCAGGGGGAGGCCGAACAATGAGCAGTTCTTC. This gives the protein CASSPRGRPNNEQFF.

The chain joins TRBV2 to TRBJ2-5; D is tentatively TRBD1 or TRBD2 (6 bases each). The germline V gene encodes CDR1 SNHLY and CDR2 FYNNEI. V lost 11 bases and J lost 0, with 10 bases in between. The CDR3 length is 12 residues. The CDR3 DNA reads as TGTGCCGGGGGGCAGTACCAAGAGACCCAGTACTTC. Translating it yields CAGGQYQETQYF.

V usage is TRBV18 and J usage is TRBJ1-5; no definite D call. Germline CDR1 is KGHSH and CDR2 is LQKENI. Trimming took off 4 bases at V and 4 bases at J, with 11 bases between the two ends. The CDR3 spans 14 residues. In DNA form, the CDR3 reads TGTGCCAGCTCACTGCGGGCGGAGAATCAGCCCCAGCATTTT. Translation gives CASSLRAENQPQHF. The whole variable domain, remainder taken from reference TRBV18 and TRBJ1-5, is NAGVMQNPRHLVRRRGQEARLRCSPMKGHSHVYWYRQLPEEGLKFMVYLQKENIIDESGMPKERFSAEFPKEGPSILRIQQVVRGDSAAYFCASSLRAENQPQHFGDGTRLSIL.

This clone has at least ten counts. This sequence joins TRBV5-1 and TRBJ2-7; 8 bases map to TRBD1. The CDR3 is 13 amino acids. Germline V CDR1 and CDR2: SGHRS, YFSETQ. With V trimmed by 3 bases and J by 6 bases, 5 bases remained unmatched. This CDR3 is CASSSIDRGEQYF. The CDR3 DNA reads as TGCGCCAGCAGCTCGATAGACAGGGGCGAGCAGTACTTC.

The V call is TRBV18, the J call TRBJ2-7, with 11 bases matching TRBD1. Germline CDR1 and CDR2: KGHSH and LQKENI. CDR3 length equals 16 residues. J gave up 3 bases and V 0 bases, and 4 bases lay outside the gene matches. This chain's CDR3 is CASSPPGQGAFYEQYF. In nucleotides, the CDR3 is TGTGCCAGCTCACCACCCGGACAGGGGGCCTTCTACGAGCAGTACTTC.

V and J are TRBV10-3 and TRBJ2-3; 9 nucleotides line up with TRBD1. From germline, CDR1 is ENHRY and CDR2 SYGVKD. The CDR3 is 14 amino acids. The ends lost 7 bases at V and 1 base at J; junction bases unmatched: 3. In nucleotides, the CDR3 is TGTGCCATCAAACAGGGGGCCGGCACAGATACGCAGTATTTT. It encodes CAIKQGAGTDTQYF.

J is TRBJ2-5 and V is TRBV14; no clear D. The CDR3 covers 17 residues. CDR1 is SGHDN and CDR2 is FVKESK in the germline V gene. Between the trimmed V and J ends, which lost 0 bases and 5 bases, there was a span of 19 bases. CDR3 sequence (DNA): TGTGCCAGCAGCCAAGATGTTGCGGCAGTAGGGTTGGAGACCCAGTACTTC. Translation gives CASSQDVAAVGLETQYF.